This TCR beta chain was captured by sequencing in a study of glioma-infiltrating T cells. Using RNA template, CDR3s of TCR alpha and beta were amplified with iRepertoire arm-PCR. Tissue mRNA or PBMC total RNA, about 85-400 ng, went into one-step reverse transcription and amplification. Via MiXCR, TCRdb re-called the multiplex PCR reads, giving one row per CDR3 protein. Here the sample spans about 140,000 distinct CDR3 sequences, 39% being singletons. Study-wide results and caveats: Very few CDR3 sequences were shared between tissue and blood. Non-neoplastic patients had below-expected tissue-blood divergence, while all gliomas exceeded expectation.

Notes on this clonotype: Its antigen is not known.

With V trimmed by 4 bases and J by 8 bases, 5 bases remained unmatched. The CDR3 runs 14 residues. Per the germline V gene, CDR1 is MGHDK and CDR2 is SYGVNS. V gene TRBV25-1 combines with J gene TRBJ1-6; 7 bases align to TRBD1. The specimen sequenced was glioma tissue, nonneoplastic brain tissue, or PBMCs (not recorded which). The TCR sequence derives from a human donor with low-grade glioma or glioblastoma, undergoing nonglioma brain surgery, or in good health (not recorded which). DNA for the CDR3: TGTGCCAGCAGTGCGGACAGGTTACATTCACCCCTCCACTTT. Amino acids: CASSADRLHSPLHF.